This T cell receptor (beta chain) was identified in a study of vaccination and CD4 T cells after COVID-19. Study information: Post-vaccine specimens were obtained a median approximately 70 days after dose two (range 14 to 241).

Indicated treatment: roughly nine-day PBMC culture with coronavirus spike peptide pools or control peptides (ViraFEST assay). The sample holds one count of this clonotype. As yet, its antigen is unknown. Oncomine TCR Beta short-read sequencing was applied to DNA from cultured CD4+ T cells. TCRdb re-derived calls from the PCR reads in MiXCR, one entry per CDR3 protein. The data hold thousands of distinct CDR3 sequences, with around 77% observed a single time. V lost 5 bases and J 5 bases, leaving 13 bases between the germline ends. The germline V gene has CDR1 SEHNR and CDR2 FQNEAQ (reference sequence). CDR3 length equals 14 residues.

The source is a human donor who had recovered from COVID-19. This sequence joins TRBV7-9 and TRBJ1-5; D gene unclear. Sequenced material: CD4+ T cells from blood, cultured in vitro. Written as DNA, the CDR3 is TGTGCCAGCAGCCCAGCACCAACATATCAGCCCCAGCATTTT. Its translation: CASSPAPTYQPQHF.